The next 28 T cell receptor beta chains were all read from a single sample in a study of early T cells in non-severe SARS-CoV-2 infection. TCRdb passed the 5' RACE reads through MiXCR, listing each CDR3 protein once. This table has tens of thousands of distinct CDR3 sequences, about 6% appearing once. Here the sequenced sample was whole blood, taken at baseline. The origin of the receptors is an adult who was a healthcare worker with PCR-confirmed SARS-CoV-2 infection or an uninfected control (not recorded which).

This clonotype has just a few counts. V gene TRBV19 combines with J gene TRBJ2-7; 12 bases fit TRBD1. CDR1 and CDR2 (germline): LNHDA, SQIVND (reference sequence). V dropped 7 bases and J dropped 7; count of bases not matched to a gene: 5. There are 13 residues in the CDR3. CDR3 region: CASKGQGAWEQYF. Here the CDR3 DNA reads TGTGCCAGTAAGGGACAGGGGGCATGGGAGCAGTACTTC.

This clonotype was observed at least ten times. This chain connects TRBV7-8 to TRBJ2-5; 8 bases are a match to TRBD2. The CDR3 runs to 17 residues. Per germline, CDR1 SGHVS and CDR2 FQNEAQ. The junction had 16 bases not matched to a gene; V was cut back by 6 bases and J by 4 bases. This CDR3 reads CASSLGLGRALRETQYF. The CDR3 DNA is TGTGCCAGCAGTCTCGGTCTCGGGAGGGCCCTCAGAGAGACCCAGTACTTC.

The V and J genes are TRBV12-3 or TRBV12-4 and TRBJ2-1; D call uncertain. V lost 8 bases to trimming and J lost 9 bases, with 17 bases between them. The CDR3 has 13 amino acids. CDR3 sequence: CASRSDAVPEQFF. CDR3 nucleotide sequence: TGTGCCAGCCGATCGGATGCGGTTCCTGAGCAGTTCTTC.

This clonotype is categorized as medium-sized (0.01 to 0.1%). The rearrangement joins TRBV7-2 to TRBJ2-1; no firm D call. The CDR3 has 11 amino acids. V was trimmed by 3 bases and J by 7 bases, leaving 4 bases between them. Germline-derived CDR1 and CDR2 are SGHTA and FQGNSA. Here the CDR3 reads CASSFANEQFF. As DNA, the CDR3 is TGTGCCAGCAGCTTTGCGAATGAGCAGTTCTTC.

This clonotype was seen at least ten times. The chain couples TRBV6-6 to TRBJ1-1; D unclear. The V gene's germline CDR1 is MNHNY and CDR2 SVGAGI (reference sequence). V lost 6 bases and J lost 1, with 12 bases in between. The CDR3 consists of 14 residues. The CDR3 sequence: CASRLGWPNTEAFF. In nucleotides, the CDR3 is TGTGCCAGCAGGCTAGGGTGGCCGAACACTGAAGCTTTCTTT.

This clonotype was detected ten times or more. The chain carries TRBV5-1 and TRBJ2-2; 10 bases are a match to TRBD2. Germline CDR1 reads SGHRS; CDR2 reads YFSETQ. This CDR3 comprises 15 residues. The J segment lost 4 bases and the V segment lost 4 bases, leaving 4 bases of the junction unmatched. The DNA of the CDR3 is TGCGCCAGCAGCCCAAGCGGGAGGGGCACCGGGGAGCTGTTTTTT. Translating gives CASSPSGRGTGELFF.

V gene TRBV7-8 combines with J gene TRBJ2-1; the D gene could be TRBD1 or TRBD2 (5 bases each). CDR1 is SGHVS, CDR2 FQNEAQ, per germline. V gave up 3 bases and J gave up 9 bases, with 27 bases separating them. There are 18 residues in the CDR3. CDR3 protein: CASSLGEGGTTGSREQFF. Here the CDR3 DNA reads TGTGCCAGCAGCTTGGGTGAGGGTGGGACCACCGGCAGTCGTGAGCAGTTCTTC.

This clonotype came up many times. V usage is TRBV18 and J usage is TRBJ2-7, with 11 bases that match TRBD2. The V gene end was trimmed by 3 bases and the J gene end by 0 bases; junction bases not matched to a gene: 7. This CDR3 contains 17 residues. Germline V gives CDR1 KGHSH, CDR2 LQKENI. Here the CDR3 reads CASSPLAGGPSSYEQYF. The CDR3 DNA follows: TGTGCCAGCTCACCCCTAGCGGGAGGCCCTAGCTCCTACGAGCAGTACTTC.

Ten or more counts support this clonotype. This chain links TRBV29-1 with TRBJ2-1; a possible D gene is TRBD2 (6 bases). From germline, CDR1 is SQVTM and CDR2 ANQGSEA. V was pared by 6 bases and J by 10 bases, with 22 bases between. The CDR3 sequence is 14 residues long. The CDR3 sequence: CSVQRPGDSAEQFF. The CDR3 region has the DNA TGCAGCGTCCAGAGACCGGGAGACTCCGCGGAGCAGTTCTTC.

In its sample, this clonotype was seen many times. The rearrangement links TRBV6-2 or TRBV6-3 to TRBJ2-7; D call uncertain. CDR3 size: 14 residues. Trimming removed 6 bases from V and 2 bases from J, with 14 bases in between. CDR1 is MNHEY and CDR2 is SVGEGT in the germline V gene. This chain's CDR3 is CASSLGNPPYEQYF. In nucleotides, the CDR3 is TGTGCCAGCAGCCTGGGGAATCCCCCCTACGAGCAGTACTTC.

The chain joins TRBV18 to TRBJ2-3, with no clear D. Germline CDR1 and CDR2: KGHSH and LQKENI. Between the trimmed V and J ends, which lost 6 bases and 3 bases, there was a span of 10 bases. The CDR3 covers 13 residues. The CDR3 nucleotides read TGTGCCAGCTCCCCTTCTGGGACAGATACGCAGTATTTT. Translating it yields CASSPSGTDTQYF.

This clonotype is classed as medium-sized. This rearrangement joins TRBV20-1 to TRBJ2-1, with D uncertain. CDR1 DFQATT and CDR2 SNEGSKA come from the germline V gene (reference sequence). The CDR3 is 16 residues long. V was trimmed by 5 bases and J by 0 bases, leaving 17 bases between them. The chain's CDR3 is CSARLSRRSSYNEQFF. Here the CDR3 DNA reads TGCAGTGCTCGCCTGTCGCGGCGGAGCTCCTACAATGAGCAGTTCTTC.

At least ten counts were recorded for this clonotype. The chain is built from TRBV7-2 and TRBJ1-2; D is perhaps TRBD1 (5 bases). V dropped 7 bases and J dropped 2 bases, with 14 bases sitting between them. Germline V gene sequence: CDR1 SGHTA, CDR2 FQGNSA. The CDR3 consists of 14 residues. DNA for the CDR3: TGTGCCAGCACTTCTCCGGGGGAGAACTATGGCTACACCTTC. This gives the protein CASTSPGENYGYTF. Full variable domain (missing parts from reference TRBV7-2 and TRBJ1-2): GAGVSQSPSNKVTEKGKDVELRCDPISGHTALYWYRQSLGQGLEFLIYFQGNSAPDKSGLPSDRFSAERTGGSVSTLTIQRTQQEDSAVYLCASTSPGENYGYTFGSGTRLTVV.

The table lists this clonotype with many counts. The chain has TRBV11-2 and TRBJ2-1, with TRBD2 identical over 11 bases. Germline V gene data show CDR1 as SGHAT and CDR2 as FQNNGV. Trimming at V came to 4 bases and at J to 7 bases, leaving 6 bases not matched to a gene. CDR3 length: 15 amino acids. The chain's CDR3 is CASSSPSGGRNEQFF. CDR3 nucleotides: TGTGCCAGCAGCTCGCCTAGCGGGGGGAGGAATGAGCAGTTCTTC. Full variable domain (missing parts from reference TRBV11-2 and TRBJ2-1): EAGVAQSPRYKIIEKRQSVAFWCNPISGHATLYWYQQILGQGPKLLIQFQNNGVVDDSQLPKDRFSAERLKGVDSTLKIQPAKLEDSAVYLCASSSPSGGRNEQFFGPGTRLTVL.

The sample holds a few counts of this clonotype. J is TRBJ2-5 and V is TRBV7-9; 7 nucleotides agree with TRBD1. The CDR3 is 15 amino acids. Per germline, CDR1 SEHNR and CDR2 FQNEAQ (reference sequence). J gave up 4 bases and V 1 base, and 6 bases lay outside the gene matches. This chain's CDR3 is CASSLGRTGPETQYF. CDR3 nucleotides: TGTGCCAGCAGCTTAGGTCGGACAGGCCCAGAGACCCAGTACTTC.

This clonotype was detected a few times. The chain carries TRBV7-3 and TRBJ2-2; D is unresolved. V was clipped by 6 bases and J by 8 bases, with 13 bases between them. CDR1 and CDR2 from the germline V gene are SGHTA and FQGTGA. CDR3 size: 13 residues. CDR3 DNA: TGTGCCAGCAGGCTGGAAAGGGTTGGGGAGCTGTTTTTT. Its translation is CASRLERVGELFF.

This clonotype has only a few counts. CDR3 nucleotide sequence: TGTGCCAGCAGTTTATCTTCGGTAAACTACAATGAGCAGTTCTTC. The encoded protein is CASSLSSVNYNEQFF. The rearrangement uses TRBV27 and TRBJ2-1; D is unclear. The V gene's germline CDR1 is MNHEY and CDR2 SMNVEV (reference sequence). With 0 bases removed from V and 3 bases from J, the gap between germline ends came to 9 bases. The CDR3 consists of 15 residues.

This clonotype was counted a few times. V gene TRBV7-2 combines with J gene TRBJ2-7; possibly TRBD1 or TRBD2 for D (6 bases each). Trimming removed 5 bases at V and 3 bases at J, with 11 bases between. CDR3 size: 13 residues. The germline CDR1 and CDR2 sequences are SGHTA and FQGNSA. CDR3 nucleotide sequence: TGTGCCAGCAGCCGCGGGGACATCTACGAGCAGTACTTC. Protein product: CASSRGDIYEQYF. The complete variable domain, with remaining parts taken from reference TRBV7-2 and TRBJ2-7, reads GAGVSQSPSNKVTEKGKDVELRCDPISGHTALYWYRQSLGQGLEFLIYFQGNSAPDKSGLPSDRFSAERTGGSVSTLTIQRTQQEDSAVYLCASSRGDIYEQYFGPGTRLTVT.

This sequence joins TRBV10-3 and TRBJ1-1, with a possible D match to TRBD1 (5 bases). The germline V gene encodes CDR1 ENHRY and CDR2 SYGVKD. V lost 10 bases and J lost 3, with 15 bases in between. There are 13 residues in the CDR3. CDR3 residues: CATSFPGDTEAFF. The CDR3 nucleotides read TGTGCCACTTCTTTCCCGGGGGACACTGAAGCTTTCTTT.

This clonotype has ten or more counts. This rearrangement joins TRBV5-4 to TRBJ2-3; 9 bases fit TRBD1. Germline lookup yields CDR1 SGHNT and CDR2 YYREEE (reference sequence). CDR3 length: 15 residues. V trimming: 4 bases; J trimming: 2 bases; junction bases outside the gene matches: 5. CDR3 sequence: CASSHRDRATDTQYF. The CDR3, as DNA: TGTGCCAGCAGCCACCGGGACAGGGCCACAGATACGCAGTATTTT. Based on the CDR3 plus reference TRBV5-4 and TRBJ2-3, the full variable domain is ETGVTQSPTHLIKTRGQQVTLRCSSQSGHNTVSWYQQALGQGPQFIFQYYREEENGRGNFPPRFSGLQFPNYSSELNVNALELDDSALYLCASSHRDRATDTQYFGPGTRLTVL.

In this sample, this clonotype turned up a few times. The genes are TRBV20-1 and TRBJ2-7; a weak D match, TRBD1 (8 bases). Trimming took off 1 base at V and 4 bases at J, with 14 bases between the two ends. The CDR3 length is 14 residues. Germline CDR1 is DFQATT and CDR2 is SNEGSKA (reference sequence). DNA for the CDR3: TGCAGTGCTAGAGTAAACAGGGGGGGTTACGAGCAGTACTTC. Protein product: CSARVNRGGYEQYF.

CDR3 protein: CSAAPGGSSYNEQFF. The CDR3, as DNA: TGCAGTGCTGCCCCTGGTGGGAGCTCCTACAATGAGCAGTTCTTC. This chain connects TRBV20-1 to TRBJ2-1; possible D gene TRBD2, 5 bases. Trimming took 5 bases from V and 0 from J, leaving 14 bases between them. CDR3 length equals 15 residues. Germline V gives CDR1 DFQATT, CDR2 SNEGSKA (reference sequence).

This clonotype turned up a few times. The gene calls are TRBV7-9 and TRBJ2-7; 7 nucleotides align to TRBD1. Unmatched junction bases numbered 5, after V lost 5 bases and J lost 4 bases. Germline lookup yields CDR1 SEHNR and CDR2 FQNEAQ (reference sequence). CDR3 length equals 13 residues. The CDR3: CASSPRGQYEQYF. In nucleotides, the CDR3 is TGTGCCAGCAGCCCAAGGGGGCAGTACGAGCAGTACTTC.

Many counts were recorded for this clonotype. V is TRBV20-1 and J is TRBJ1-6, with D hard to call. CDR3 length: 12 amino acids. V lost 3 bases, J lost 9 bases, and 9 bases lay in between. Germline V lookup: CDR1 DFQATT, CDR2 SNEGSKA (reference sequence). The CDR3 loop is CSASREFSPLHF. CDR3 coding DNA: TGCAGTGCTAGCCGAGAGTTTTCACCCCTCCACTTT.

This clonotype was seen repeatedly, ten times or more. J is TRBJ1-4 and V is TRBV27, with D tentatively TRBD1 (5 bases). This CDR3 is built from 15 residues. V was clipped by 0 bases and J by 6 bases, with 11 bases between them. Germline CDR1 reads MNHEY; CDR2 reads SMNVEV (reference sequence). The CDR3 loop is CASSLSRGMDEKLFF. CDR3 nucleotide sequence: TGTGCCAGCAGTTTATCTAGGGGAATGGATGAAAAACTGTTTTTT.

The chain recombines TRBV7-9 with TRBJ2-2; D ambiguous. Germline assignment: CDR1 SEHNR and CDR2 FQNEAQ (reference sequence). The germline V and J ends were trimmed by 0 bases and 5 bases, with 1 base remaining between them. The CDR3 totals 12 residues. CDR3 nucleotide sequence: TGTGCCAGCAGCTTAGCGACCGGGGAGCTGTTTTTT. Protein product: CASSLATGELFF.

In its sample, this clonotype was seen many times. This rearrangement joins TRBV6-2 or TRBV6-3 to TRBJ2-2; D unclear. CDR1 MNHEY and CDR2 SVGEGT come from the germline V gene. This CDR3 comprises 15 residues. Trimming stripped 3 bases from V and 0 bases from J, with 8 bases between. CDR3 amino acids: CASSYFSPNTGELFF. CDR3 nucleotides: TGTGCCAGCAGTTATTTTAGCCCGAACACCGGGGAGCTGTTTTTT.

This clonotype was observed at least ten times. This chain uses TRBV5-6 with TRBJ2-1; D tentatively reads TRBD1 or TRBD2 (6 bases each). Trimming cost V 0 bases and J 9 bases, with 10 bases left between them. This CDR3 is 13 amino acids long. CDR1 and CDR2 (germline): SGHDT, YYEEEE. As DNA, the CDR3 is TGTGCCAGCAGCTTGGGGGGGGCCGGTGAGCAGTTCTTC. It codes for CASSLGGAGEQFF.